This T cell receptor beta chain was identified during a study of shared clonotypes between healthy human individuals. Turning to the study itself: The cohort had two women and a few men, ages 18 to 49.

Germline values: CDR1 LNHNV, CDR2 YYDKDF (reference sequence). This CDR3 has 18 amino acids. Trimming at V came to 0 bases and at J to 2 bases, leaving 10 bases not matched to a gene. Genomic DNA per cell subset filled all wells of several immunoSEQ plates. Profiling relied on immunoSEQ multiplex PCR, and the TCRdb table lists in-frame clones only, not all of them. The repertoire holds some 550,000 clones, with more than 95% as singletons. Whole-study results and caveats: Among a few donors, roughly 5% of naive CD4 clonotypes were found in common.

With respect to this clone: What it binds is unknown.

The chain employs TRBV15 and TRBJ1-2, with 9 bases fitting TRBD1. The TCR originated in a woman aged 30 to 39 in good health. The sequencing sample was made of naive CD4+ T cells sorted from blood. Subset noted: CD45RA+ positively selected. The CDR3 sequence is CATSRDAGQGYPNYGYTF. The CDR3, as DNA: TGTGCCACCAGCAGAGATGCCGGACAGGGGTACCCCAACTATGGCTACACCTTC.